This T cell receptor (beta chain) was sequenced during a study of T cell repertoires in cytomegalovirus infection. General study results and limits: Carriers of CMV and the relevant HLA type were discriminated by public TCR beta frequency.

Using its own MiXCR run on the reads, TCRdb lists one record per CDR3 protein. Among 70,000 to 85,000 distinct CDR3 sequences listed, 35% to 50% were seen once. This clonotype was found a few times. Its antigen is not identified. Germline V CDR1 and CDR2: SGHTA, FQGNSA. Trimming took 2 bases from V and 0 from J; bases not matched to a gene: 9. The CDR3 totals 18 residues. This receptor was taken from a human donor in good health (CMV status not recorded). Some clones in this sample may be carry-over from other donors' samples. The material sequenced was CD8+ T cells from cultured PBMCs, taken from culture after CMV antigen stimulation. The chain uses TRBV7-2 and TRBJ2-1; TRBD2 matches at 8 bases. The DNA of the CDR3 is TGTGCCAGCAGCTTATTAGCACGGGGGGGTAACTCCTACAATGAGCAGTTCTTC. Protein product: CASSLLARGGNSYNEQFF. Supplemented by reference TRBV7-2 and TRBJ2-1, the full variable domain reads GAGVSQSPSNKVTEKGKDVELRCDPISGHTALYWYRQSLGQGLEFLIYFQGNSAPDKSGLPSDRFSAERTGGSVSTLTIQRTQQEDSAVYLCASSLLARGGNSYNEQFFGPGTRLTVL.